Below are 10 T cell receptor beta chains sequenced from a single sample in a study of T cell repertoires in cytomegalovirus infection. Their cognate antigens are unknown. TCRdb reprocessed the reads via MiXCR and lists one record per CDR3 protein. The sample lists 550,000 to 850,000 distinct CDR3 sequences, around 31% occurring once. Specimen: cultured PBMCs, collected from culture after CMV antigen stimulation. These receptors originate from a human donor in good health (CMV status not recorded). Some clones in this sample may be carry-over from other donors' samples.

The CDR3 reads CATGGFRQETQYF. In DNA form, the CDR3 reads TGTGCCACGGGGGGGTTTCGCCAAGAGACCCAGTACTTC. The chain has TRBV19 and TRBJ2-5; 8 bases are shared with TRBD2. The CDR3 extends over 13 amino acids. Germline V gene sequence: CDR1 LNHDA, CDR2 SQIVND (reference sequence). Trimming cost V 10 bases and J 1 base; bases outside gene matches: 5.

Many counts were recorded for this clonotype. The V and J genes are TRBV7-2 and TRBJ2-7; 8 bases are shared with TRBD2. Looked up from germline, CDR1 is SGHTA and CDR2 is FQGNSA. V was pared by 5 bases and J by 3 bases, with 6 bases of the junction left unmatched. This CDR3 region has 14 residues. As DNA, the CDR3 is TGTGCCAGCAGCCCAACTAGCGGAAACTACGAGCAGTACTTC. It specifies CASSPTSGNYEQYF.

This clonotype showed up just a few times. This rearrangement joins TRBV7-9 to TRBJ1-1; unclear D gene. The length of the CDR3 is 15 residues. V lost 4 bases and J lost 1, with 13 bases in between. CDR1 is SEHNR, CDR2 FQNEAQ, per germline (reference sequence). CDR3 in amino acids: CASSYSGQWNTEAFF. The CDR3 DNA is TGTGCCAGCAGCTATAGCGGGCAGTGGAACACTGAAGCTTTCTTT.

This clonotype has only one observation. The genes are TRBV23-1 and TRBJ2-5; no clear D. TRBV23-1 is an ORF, with its function uncertain. V lost 0 bases, J lost 4 bases, and 21 bases lay in between. CDR3 length: 18 residues. The CDR3 sequence is CASSQSVTGTIPRETQYF. The CDR3 bases are TGCGCCAGCAGTCAATCCGTGACGGGCACCATCCCGAGAGAGACCCAGTACTTC.

This chain links TRBV7-8 with TRBJ2-4, with 10 bases that match TRBD2. The CDR3 length is 19 residues. Germline V gene data show CDR1 as SGHVS and CDR2 as FQNEAQ. V lost 1 base and J lost 0; bases outside the gene matches: 9. The CDR3, as DNA: TGTGCCAGCAGCTTAGAAATAGCGGGGGGCGGATCAGCCAAAAACATTCAGTACTTC. Translation gives CASSLEIAGGGSAKNIQYF.

The chain carries TRBV2 and TRBJ1-2; D uncertain. V was trimmed by 2 bases and J by 5 bases, leaving 15 bases between them. The CDR3 is 15 residues long. The germline gives CDR1 SNHLY, CDR2 FYNNEI. CDR3 in amino acids: CASSEIGKSTYGYTF. CDR3 sequence (DNA): TGTGCCAGCAGTGAAATCGGGAAATCGACTTATGGCTACACCTTC. Filled out from reference TRBV2 and TRBJ1-2, the complete variable domain reads EPEVTQTPSHQVTQMGQEVILRCVPISNHLYFYWYRQILGQKVEFLVSFYNNEISEKSEIFDDQFSVERPDGSNFTLKIRSTKLEDSAMYFCASSEIGKSTYGYTFGSGTRLTVV.

The CDR3 region is CSALDPAGDTQYF. Written as DNA, the CDR3 is TGCAGTGCGCTGGACCCAGCCGGAGATACGCAGTATTTT. V and J are TRBV20-1 and TRBJ2-3; D is unclear. CDR3 size: 13 residues. Trimming cost V 6 bases and J 5 bases, with 15 bases left between them. Per germline, CDR1 DFQATT and CDR2 SNEGSKA (reference sequence).

This clonotype was counted ten times or more. The rearrangement uses TRBV7-2 and TRBJ1-6, with D uncertain. Germline V gene sequence: CDR1 SGHTA, CDR2 FQGNSA. The CDR3 sequence is 15 residues long. The germline V and J ends were trimmed by 7 bases and 7 bases, with 17 bases remaining between them. CDR3 loop: CASTPTRVGNSPLHF. The CDR3 region has the DNA TGTGCCAGCACCCCCACGAGGGTAGGGAATTCACCCCTCCACTTT.

This clonotype was detected a few times. The rearrangement joins TRBV28 to TRBJ2-3; the match to TRBD2 covers 9 bases. Trimming cost V 5 bases and J 2 bases; bases outside gene matches: 17. CDR1 and CDR2 from the germline V gene are MDHEN and SYDVKM. CDR3 length: 19 residues. CDR3 in amino acids: CASSTLYRETSGYTDTQYF. For the CDR3, the DNA is TGTGCCAGCAGTACTCTCTACAGGGAGACTAGCGGTTACACAGATACGCAGTATTTT.

This clonotype was recorded a few times. The V and J genes are TRBV2 and TRBJ1-1; 7 bases are shared with TRBD1. CDR1 is SNHLY and CDR2 is FYNNEI in the germline V gene. The CDR3 runs to 12 residues. Trimming cost V 4 bases and J 10 bases; bases outside gene matches: 6. The CDR3 nucleotides are TGTGCCAGCAGTGGGGACAGTCGGGTAGCTTTCTTT. This codes for CASSGDSRVAFF. Full variable domain (outside the CDR3, taken from reference TRBV2 and TRBJ1-1): EPEVTQTPSHQVTQMGQEVILRCVPISNHLYFYWYRQILGQKVEFLVSFYNNEISEKSEIFDDQFSVERPDGSNFTLKIRSTKLEDSAMYFCASSGDSRVAFFGQGTRLTVV.